The present entry profiles one TCR beta chain with its context. With 3 bases clipped from V and 12 bases from J, the junction kept 11 bases outside the gene matches. This CDR3 spans 15 amino acids. Germline V CDR1 and CDR2: KGHDR, SFDVKD. The data originate from a study of blood T cell repertoires in COVID-19. Resolution of symptoms, clearance, or two negative PCRs was present in recovered Cohort 3 donors. Measured with immunoSEQ multiplex PCR; TCRdb has only the in-frame clones, and not every one. The sample records a few hundred thousand clones, about nine tenths being singletons. Source material: PBMCs or T cells enriched from blood (not recorded which). The chain joins TRBV24-1 to TRBJ2-1, with 9 bases matching TRBD2. This TCR derives from a woman between 18 and 30 years old who had recovered from COVID-19. The CDR3 is CATSDTASGTLLQFF. The DNA for the CDR3 is TGTGCCACCAGTGATACGGCTAGCGGGACCCTTCTGCAGTTCTTC.